The rows below give T cell receptor beta chains drawn from one sample of a study of shared clonotypes between healthy human individuals. Clones were sequenced by immunoSEQ multiplex PCR, and TCRdb holds only the in-frame ones, with some missing. The sample has hundreds of thousands of clones, 90% to 95% seen once. The sequencing input was naive CD8+ T cells sorted from blood. The receptors stem from a woman in her 30s in good health. Each CDR3 is given with its conserved first and last residue. Each record gives: D gene, V gene, CDR3 length, J gene, clone size, CDR3 DNA, CDR3 protein. D genes are given only for firm matches. Some rows mark clone size as missing; the rest say once, few, many or name a class of expanded clone.

>.|TRBV20-1|11|TRBJ2-7|.
TGCAGTGCCCCGGACAGCTACGAGCAGTACTTC
CSAPDSYEQYF
>TRBD2|TRBV9|16|TRBJ2-1|.
TGTGCCAGCAGCTTGCGACTAGCGGGAGGGGACTATGAGCAGTTCTTC
CASSLRLAGGDYEQFF
>.|TRBV14|15|TRBJ2-2|once
TGTGCCAGCAGCCAAGTAAGGGTAAACACCGGGGAGCTGTTTTTT
CASSQVRVNTGELFF
>.|TRBV19|15|TRBJ1-2|.
TGTGCCAGTAGTATAGAAACACGGAGGAACTATGGCTACACCTTC
CASSIETRRNYGYTF
>.|TRBV27|16|TRBJ1-4|.
TGTGCCAGCAGTTTAGACCAGACACTCAAACATGAAAAACTGTTTTTT
CASSLDQTLKHEKLFF
>TRBD2|TRBV27|14|TRBJ2-2|.
TGTGCCAGCAGTCCGGGGGGGGCGACCGGGGAGCTGTTTTTT
CASSPGGATGELFF
>.|TRBV9|12|TRBJ2-2|few
TGTGCCAGCAGCGTTGTTACCGGGGAGCTGTTTTTT
CASSVVTGELFF
>TRBD2|TRBV27|19|TRBJ2-2|.
TGTGCCAGCAGTCCATCTGCGCCACTAGCGGGATTGGACACCGGGGAGCTGTTTTTT
CASSPSAPLAGLDTGELFF
>.|TRBV28|11|TRBJ1-3|.
TGTGCCAGCAGTTTCGGGGACACCATATATTTT
CASSFGDTIYF
>.|TRBV7-9|15|TRBJ2-1|.
TGTGCCAGCAGCGGAGCTCCCACAGGGAACAATGAGCAGTTCTTC
CASSGAPTGNNEQFF
>.|TRBV9|15|TRBJ2-3|.
TGTGCCAGCAGCTCCCGGGCGTCTAGCACAGATACGCAGTATTTT
CASSSRASSTDTQYF
>TRBD2|TRBV11-2|15|TRBJ2-7|.
TGTGCCAGCAGCTTAGGGACGGGAGGCTCCTACGAGCAGTACTTC
CASSLGTGGSYEQYF
>TRBD1|TRBV29-1|15|TRBJ2-7|.
TGCAGCGTTGAAGGACAGGGGGGTAATCAGGGCGAGCAGTACTTC
CSVEGQGGNQGEQYF
>.|TRBV7-9|11|TRBJ2-5|.
TGTGCCAGCAGCGACGAAGAGACCCAGTACTTC
CASSDEETQYF
>.|TRBV6-1|17|TRBJ1-1|.
TGTGCCAGCAGTGGGGCGGCAGTCTCTGATAAGGGCACTGAAGCTTTCTTT
CASSGAAVSDKGTEAFF
>TRBD2|TRBV5-4|17|TRBJ2-1|.
TGTGCCAGCAGCACGGGACTAGCGGGATCTTTGGGCGATGAGCAGTTCTTC
CASSTGLAGSLGDEQFF
>TRBD1|TRBV19|16|TRBJ1-2|.
TGTGCCAGTAGTACCAACCCGGGACAGTTTACCTATGGCTACACCTTC
CASSTNPGQFTYGYTF
>.|TRBV7-9|15|TRBJ1-1|.
TGTGCCAGCAGCCGAGGACCGCGGATGAACACTGAAGCTTTCTTT
CASSRGPRMNTEAFF
>.|TRBV29-1|13|TRBJ1-2|.
TGCAGCGCCGGACCAGGGGAAGGCCATGGCTACACCTTC
CSAGPGEGHGYTF
>.|TRBV27|15|TRBJ1-1|.
TGTGCCAGCAGCTCGACTCCGGGCCTCCAACGTGAAGCTTTCTTT
CASSSTPGLQREAFF
>TRBD2|TRBV7-8|20|TRBJ2-1|.
TGTGCCAGCAGCTTAGGACTAGCGGGAGGCCACTTTAGGTCCTACAATGAGCAGTTCTTC
CASSLGLAGGHFRSYNEQFF
>TRBD1|TRBV28|14|TRBJ2-7|once
TGTGCCAGCAGTTCAATATGGGACAGGTCAGAGCAGTACTTC
CASSSIWDRSEQYF
>.|TRBV23-1|15|TRBJ1-1|.
TGCGCCAGCAGTCAATCCTGCCTCGGTTACACTGAAGCTTTCTTT
CASSQSCLGYTEAFF
>.|TRBV13|15|TRBJ2-5|.
TGTGCCAGCAGCAGGGACGGACTATTCATGGAGACCCAGTACTTC
CASSRDGLFMETQYF
>.|TRBV13|14|TRBJ2-7|.
TGTGCCAGCAGCTTAGGACGGCGGGTGGACGAGCAGTACTTC
CASSLGRRVDEQYF
>.|TRBV11-2|17|TRBJ1-1|.
TGTGCCAGCATCGCCAAGGGTGCTAACACCGGAACAAGGGCAGCTTTCTTT
CASIAKGANTGTRAAFF
>.|TRBV28|15|TRBJ2-7|once
TGTGCCAGCAGTTCTGGACAGAGGAGAACCTACGAGCAGTACTTC
CASSSGQRRTYEQYF
>.|TRBV19|12|TRBJ2-7|.
TGTGCCAGTAGTATGGACTACTACGAGCAGTACTTC
CASSMDYYEQYF
>.|TRBV15|13|TRBJ1-6|once
TGTGCCACCAGCAGTGGGGTATCGTCACCCCTCCACTTT
CATSSGVSSPLHF
>.|TRBV7-9|13|TRBJ1-4|.
TGTGCCAGCAGCCCCCCAACTAATGAAAAACTGTTTTTT
CASSPPTNEKLFF
>TRBD2|TRBV9|16|TRBJ2-2|.
TGTGCCAGCAGTCGGCCCGGGACTAGCGGGACCGGGGAGCTGTTTTTT
CASSRPGTSGTGELFF
>.|TRBV5-6|14|TRBJ1-6|.
TGTGCCAGCAGCGAGGGACACTTTAATTCACCCCTCCACTTT
CASSEGHFNSPLHF
>.|TRBV6-1|16|TRBJ1-5|.
TGTGCCAGCAGTGAAGCAATATGGGAGATTAATCAGCCCCAGCATTTT
CASSEAIWEINQPQHF
>.|TRBV6-5|16|TRBJ2-7|once
TGTGCCAGCAGTTACGGGTCCGGGGGCGACGGTTACGAGCAGTACTTC
CASSYGSGGDGYEQYF
>.|TRBV28|13|TRBJ2-1|.
TGTGCCAGCGGGGATCCCTCTCCAGTTGAGCAGTTCTTC
CASGDPSPVEQFF
>TRBD2|TRBV7-3|20|TRBJ2-1|.
TGTGCCAGCAGCTTAAGCTTGGATTCGCTAGCGGGTACAGGCGACAATGAGCAGTTCTTC
CASSLSLDSLAGTGDNEQFF
>.|TRBV7-8|15|TRBJ2-7|.
TGTGCCAGCAGCTTTCGGGGGAGGACGAATTACGAGCAGTACTTC
CASSFRGRTNYEQYF
>TRBD2|TRBV4-1|18|TRBJ2-1|.
TGCGCCAGCAGCCAAGTACCGCCGACTAGCGAATTCTACAATGAGCAGTTCTTC
CASSQVPPTSEFYNEQFF
>TRBD2|TRBV29-1|16|TRBJ2-1|.
TGCAGCGTTGATTCAAGTTGGGAGGGCAATCTCGATGAGCAGTTCTTC
CSVDSSWEGNLDEQFF
>TRBD2|TRBV13|16|TRBJ2-1|.
TGTGCCAGCAGCTCTTCCATAGCGGGAGGCTACAATGAGCAGTTCTTC
CASSSSIAGGYNEQFF
>.|TRBV19|15|TRBJ1-5|few
TGTGCCAGTGGGCTGGTGAGGGCGGACGGGCAGCCCCAGCATTTT
CASGLVRADGQPQHF
>.|TRBV10-2|11|TRBJ2-7|.
TGCGCCAGCAGTATCGACTACGAGCAGTACTTC
CASSIDYEQYF
>.|TRBV27|11|TRBJ2-3|.
TGTGCCAGCAGTTGGGGAGATACGCAGTATTTT
CASSWGDTQYF
>.|TRBV5-4|13|TRBJ2-7|.
TGTGCCAGCAGCGGCGGCGACCCCTACGAGCAGTACTTC
CASSGGDPYEQYF
>TRBD2|TRBV4-1|14|TRBJ2-1|.
TGCGCCAGCAGCCATAGCGGGAGGCCAAATGAGCAGTTCTTC
CASSHSGRPNEQFF
>.|TRBV28|13|TRBJ2-7|.
TGTGCCAGCAGTCCTCCCGGGCCGAAGGAGCAGTACTTC
CASSPPGPKEQYF
>TRBD1|TRBV5-1|13|TRBJ2-7|.
TGCGCCAGCAGCTACAGACAGGGCTACGAGCAGTACTTC
CASSYRQGYEQYF
>.|TRBV4-2|13|TRBJ2-7|.
TGTGCCAGCAGCCAAGATGTTCCTTACGAGCAGTACTTC
CASSQDVPYEQYF
>.|TRBV2|17|TRBJ1-1|.
TGTGCCAGCAGTGCGGCTTTCCCTAACCCCATGAACACTGAAGCTTTCTTT
CASSAAFPNPMNTEAFF
>.|TRBV5-5|13|TRBJ2-2|.
TGTGCCAGCAGCTTGGTTGTCACCGGGGAGCTGTTTTTT
CASSLVVTGELFF
>.|TRBV7-9|12|TRBJ1-4|.
TGTGCCAGCAGCTTAACTAATGAAAAACTGTTTTTT
CASSLTNEKLFF